This T cell receptor (beta chain) was recorded in a study of cytomegalovirus exposure and HLA in healthy donors. The wider study: Within an early data release were about 85 million unique TCRs drawn from HLA-typed donors.

The study, taken as a whole, reports: Accurate HLA-A and HLA-B prediction from TCR beta sequences was reported for most subjects. When analyzed later, a missense DCLRE1C variant was found to be linked to TCR beta V- and J-gene trimming. The authors listed around 150 TCR beta chains as cytomegalovirus-associated.

This CDR3 contains 16 residues. Germline CDR1 reads MNHEY; CDR2 reads SMNVEV (reference sequence). Trimming left V 5 bases short and J 6 bases short, with 21 bases between. It was with 60 Vbeta and 13 Jbeta primers that the PCR ran. Assay: immunoSEQ multiplex PCR; the TCRdb copy retains only in-frame clones and omits some. The sample has some 190,000 clones; roughly 80% are singletons. For this clone: Antigen: not known.

The sequencing input was PBMCs. V gene TRBV27 combines with J gene TRBJ2-3; a weak D match, TRBD2 (6 bases). This TCR derives from a male donor in good health and CMV-seronegative. The CDR3 DNA reads as TGTGCCAGCAGTCCCACATTAGCGGCCCCTAGGGATACGCAGTATTTT. Its protein is CASSPTLAAPRDTQYF.